A selection of T cell receptor beta chains follows, all from one sample in a study of neoadjuvant nivolumab and ipilimumab in lung cancer. The method was immunoSEQ multiplex PCR; TCRdb's version includes in-frame clones alone and lacks a portion of them. The repertoire holds 15,000 to 20,000 clones, with 70% to 80% as singletons. This material consisted of tumor tissue, taken after neoadjuvant nivolumab, alone or with ipilimumab, at or shortly before surgery. The receptors originated from an adult with non-small cell lung cancer. The CDR3 runs from the conserved cysteine through the conserved F or W. Each record gives: clone size, V gene, D gene, J gene, CDR3 DNA, CDR3 protein. The D gene is left open where the match is weak. Expanded clones are given a class, and other clones once, few, many or no size at all.

abundance: NA; v_gene: TRBV27; d_gene: NA; j_gene: TRBJ1-3; CDR3nt: TGTGCCAGCAGTATGACAGGAACCTCTGGAAACACCATATATTTT; CDR3aa: CASSMTGTSGNTIYF
abundance: NA; v_gene: TRBV4-3; d_gene: TRBD2; j_gene: TRBJ2-2; CDR3nt: TGCGCCAGCAGGGGACTAGCTAACACCGGGGAGCTGTTTTTT; CDR3aa: CASRGLANTGELFF
abundance: few; v_gene: TRBV14; d_gene: NA; j_gene: TRBJ1-5; CDR3nt: TGTGCCAGCAGCCAAGACGACTATCAGCCCCAGCATTTT; CDR3aa: CASSQDDYQPQHF
abundance: NA; v_gene: TRBV5-1; d_gene: TRBD2; j_gene: TRBJ2-1; CDR3nt: TGCGCCAGCAGCGGACCGGGGACTAGCGAGGCCTACAATGAGCAGTTCTTC; CDR3aa: CASSGPGTSEAYNEQFF
abundance: NA; v_gene: TRBV6-5; d_gene: NA; j_gene: TRBJ2-2; CDR3nt: TGTGCCAGCAGTACGGGTGACAGTCCTACCGGGGAGCTGTTTTTT; CDR3aa: CASSTGDSPTGELFF
abundance: NA; v_gene: TRBV11-2; d_gene: TRBD2; j_gene: TRBJ2-1; CDR3nt: TGTGCCAGCAGCCGCACCGGGACTAGCGGGGACAATGAGCAGTTCTTC; CDR3aa: CASSRTGTSGDNEQFF
abundance: NA; v_gene: TRBV19; d_gene: NA; j_gene: TRBJ1-2; CDR3nt: TGTGCCAGTAGTATGGGGGGACTGACGTACACCTTC; CDR3aa: CASSMGGLTYTF
abundance: once; v_gene: TRBV27; d_gene: TRBD1; j_gene: TRBJ1-2; CDR3nt: TGTGCCAGCAGTTCCCCCGACAGGGGAAACTATGGCTACACCTTC; CDR3aa: CASSSPDRGNYGYTF
abundance: NA; v_gene: TRBV7-9; d_gene: NA; j_gene: TRBJ2-5; CDR3nt: TGTGCCAGCCAGAGGCAGGAGACCCAGTACTTC; CDR3aa: CASQRQETQYF
abundance: NA; v_gene: TRBV6-6; d_gene: TRBD2; j_gene: TRBJ2-7; CDR3nt: TGTGCCAGCAGTTCCCCTCTAGCGGGGGTCTCCTACGAGCAGTACTTC; CDR3aa: CASSSPLAGVSYEQYF
abundance: NA; v_gene: TRBV5-5; d_gene: NA; j_gene: TRBJ2-7; CDR3nt: TGTGCCAGCAGCTTGGTGGGACGCTCCTACGAGCAGTACTTC; CDR3aa: CASSLVGRSYEQYF
abundance: NA; v_gene: TRBV9; d_gene: TRBD1; j_gene: TRBJ2-5; CDR3nt: TGTGCCAGCAGCGTCCGGACAGGGACGGAGACCCAGTACTTC; CDR3aa: CASSVRTGTETQYF
abundance: NA; v_gene: TRBV7-8; d_gene: NA; j_gene: TRBJ1-1; CDR3nt: TGTGCCAGCAGCCTCAGGGAAGGGGACACTGAAGCTTTCTTT; CDR3aa: CASSLREGDTEAFF
abundance: medium-sized; v_gene: TRBV14; d_gene: TRBD1; j_gene: TRBJ1-1; CDR3nt: TGTGCCAGCAGCCACCTGACAGGGGAGAACACTGAAGCTTTCTTT; CDR3aa: CASSHLTGENTEAFF
abundance: NA; v_gene: TRBV15; d_gene: TRBD1; j_gene: TRBJ1-2; CDR3nt: TGTGCCACCAGCAGAGTAACAGGGGGCGGCTATGGCTACACCTTC; CDR3aa: CATSRVTGGGYGYTF
abundance: NA; v_gene: TRBV7-8; d_gene: TRBD1; j_gene: TRBJ2-7; CDR3nt: TGTGCCAGCAGCAAAAAAGGTGGCCGGGACAGGGGCGAGCAGTACTTC; CDR3aa: CASSKKGGRDRGEQYF
abundance: NA; v_gene: TRBV30; d_gene: NA; j_gene: TRBJ1-5; CDR3nt: TGTGCCGTGGGACACGATAGCAATCAGCCCCAGCATTTT; CDR3aa: CAVGHDSNQPQHF
abundance: NA; v_gene: TRBV30; d_gene: NA; j_gene: TRBJ1-3; CDR3nt: TGTGCCTGGGACTCTGGAAACACCATATATTTT; CDR3aa: CAWDSGNTIYF
abundance: few; v_gene: TRBV6-6; d_gene: NA; j_gene: TRBJ1-2; CDR3nt: TGTGCCAGCAGTTTCACAGGGAGGAATGGCTACACCTTC; CDR3aa: CASSFTGRNGYTF
abundance: NA; v_gene: TRBV6-6; d_gene: NA; j_gene: TRBJ1-5; CDR3nt: TGTGCCAGCAGTTACACGGCAGCCGGGCAGCCCCAGCATTTT; CDR3aa: CASSYTAAGQPQHF
abundance: NA; v_gene: TRBV5-1; d_gene: TRBD2; j_gene: TRBJ2-5; CDR3nt: TGCGCCAGCAGCTCGTTAGCGGGGGGGTACCAAGAGACCCAGTACTTC; CDR3aa: CASSSLAGGYQETQYF
abundance: NA; v_gene: TRBV6-5; d_gene: NA; j_gene: TRBJ1-6; CDR3nt: TGTGCCAGCAGAAAGGAGGGGGTCGGTTCACCCCTCCACTTT; CDR3aa: CASRKEGVGSPLHF
abundance: NA; v_gene: TRBV5-4; d_gene: TRBD2; j_gene: TRBJ2-2; CDR3nt: TGTGCCAGCAGTTTCCTAGCGGGGGGGCGTATCGGGGAGCTGTTTTTT; CDR3aa: CASSFLAGGRIGELFF
abundance: few; v_gene: TRBV5-6; d_gene: TRBD1; j_gene: TRBJ1-2; CDR3nt: TGTGCCAGCAGCCTTATCAGGGGGTCGGGCTACACCTTC; CDR3aa: CASSLIRGSGYTF
abundance: NA; v_gene: TRBV6-1; d_gene: NA; j_gene: TRBJ1-2; CDR3nt: TGTGCCAGCAGTGAAGCGTTTTTAGGTGGCTACACCTTC; CDR3aa: CASSEAFLGGYTF
abundance: NA; v_gene: TRBV11-2; d_gene: NA; j_gene: TRBJ2-1; CDR3nt: TGTGCCAGCAGCTTAGTGGGCAGGGACAATGAGCAGTTCTTC; CDR3aa: CASSLVGRDNEQFF
abundance: NA; v_gene: TRBV10-3; d_gene: NA; j_gene: TRBJ2-1; CDR3nt: TGTGCCATCAGTGAGTCGGGAAGTAGCTTGAGGAATGAGCAGTTCTTC; CDR3aa: CAISESGSSLRNEQFF
abundance: NA; v_gene: TRBV2; d_gene: NA; j_gene: TRBJ1-4; CDR3nt: TGTGCCAGCACCCCTAACGGAGCAACTAATGAAAAACTGTTTTTT; CDR3aa: CASTPNGATNEKLFF
abundance: NA; v_gene: TRBV5-6; d_gene: NA; j_gene: TRBJ1-5; CDR3nt: TGTGCCAGCAGCCAAATCAATCAGCCCCAGCATTTT; CDR3aa: CASSQINQPQHF